These 17 T cell receptor beta chains came from one sample sequenced in a study of T cell repertoires in cytomegalovirus infection. Their antigen targets remain unknown. TCRdb re-called the reads through MiXCR, storing one row per CDR3 protein. The profile shows roughly 700,000 distinct CDR3 sequences, around a third of them singletons. The sample consisted of cultured PBMCs, taken from culture after CMV antigen stimulation. The receptors were sampled from a human donor in good health (CMV status not recorded). Some clones in this sample may be carry-over from other donors' samples.

This clonotype turned up a few times. This chain connects TRBV10-3 to TRBJ2-2, with D maybe TRBD1 (5 bases). The CDR3 covers 14 residues. V was pared by 3 bases and J by 5 bases, with 10 bases between. Germline loops: CDR1 ENHRY, CDR2 SYGVKD. Written as DNA, the CDR3 is TGTGCCATCAGTGAAGGGGATTTTACCGGGGAGCTGTTTTTT. Its translation: CAISEGDFTGELFF.

This clonotype was recorded a few times. J is TRBJ1-2 and V is TRBV4-3, with D tentatively TRBD1 (5 bases). Germline V CDR1 and CDR2: LGHNA, YSLEER. The V gene lost 1 base and the J gene lost 4 bases, with 10 bases spanning the gap. This CDR3 is built from 14 residues. DNA for the CDR3: TGCGCCAGCAGCCAAGGTGTGGGGGGCTATGGCTACACCTTC. It encodes CASSQGVGGYGYTF.

This chain links TRBV27 with TRBJ1-1; D is ambiguous. CDR3 size: 14 residues. Germline V gene data show CDR1 as MNHEY and CDR2 as SMNVEV (reference sequence). Trimming pared 3 bases from V and 6 bases from J, leaving 14 bases between. The CDR3 DNA sequence: TGTGCCAGCAGTTTGGTTCTAGGTGGCGCTGAAGCTTTCTTT. Protein: CASSLVLGGAEAFF.

The chain has TRBV18 and TRBJ2-2, with a possible D match to TRBD1 (6 bases). The CDR3 contains 17 residues. Germline values: CDR1 KGHSH, CDR2 LQKENI. V was pared by 2 bases and J by 1 base, with 14 bases between. The CDR3 nucleotides are TGTGCCAGCTCACCAACAAGGACAGCTAAGAACACCGGGGAGCTGTTTTTT. It codes for CASSPTRTAKNTGELFF. The complete variable domain, with remaining parts taken from reference TRBV18 and TRBJ2-2, reads NAGVMQNPRHLVRRRGQEARLRCSPMKGHSHVYWYRQLPEEGLKFMVYLQKENIIDESGMPKERFSAEFPKEGPSILRIQQVVRGDSAAYFCASSPTRTAKNTGELFFGEGSRLTVL.

For this clonotype: A read error may produce the germline difference seen at one junction end. This chain links TRBV4-1 with TRBJ2-7; the D is unclear. CDR3 size: 14 residues. CDR1 is MGHRA and CDR2 is YSYEKL in the germline V gene. The CDR3 loop is CASSQEANSYEQYF. The DNA of the CDR3 is TGTGCCAGCAGCCAAGAGGCCAACTCCTACGAGCAGTACTTC.

This clonotype has a handful of counts. The chain joins TRBV2 to TRBJ1-6; D is unclear. Trimming took 6 bases from V and 13 from J, leaving 10 bases between them. CDR3 size: 11 residues. Germline CDR1 and CDR2: SNHLY and FYNNEI. The CDR3 spells CASSEQIPLHF. The CDR3 bases are TGTGCCAGCAGCGAGCAGATCCCCCTCCACTTT. The full variable domain, completed using reference TRBV2 and TRBJ1-6, is EPEVTQTPSHQVTQMGQEVILRCVPISNHLYFYWYRQILGQKVEFLVSFYNNEISEKSEIFDDQFSVERPDGSNFTLKIRSTKLEDSAMYFCASSEQIPLHFGNGTRLTVT.

The V gene is TRBV11-2, the J gene TRBJ1-2; D is possibly TRBD1 (5 bases). Germline V gene data show CDR1 as SGHAT and CDR2 as FQNNGV. The CDR3 consists of 13 residues. Trimming removed 5 bases at V and 4 bases at J, with 11 bases between. This CDR3 is CASSRSGLYGYTF. CDR3 coding DNA: TGTGCCAGCAGCCGATCGGGACTCTATGGCTACACCTTC.

The chain carries TRBV7-2 and TRBJ1-1; the match to TRBD1 covers 7 bases. This CDR3 is 12 amino acids long. In germline, CDR1 is SGHTA, CDR2 FQGNSA. The trim removed 5 bases at V and 9 bases at J, leaving 6 bases unmatched. The CDR3 protein is CASSALQGKAFF. CDR3 DNA sequence: TGTGCCAGCAGCGCCTTACAGGGGAAAGCTTTCTTT.

This clonotype was recorded a few times. The chain links TRBV10-3 to TRBJ2-7; 9 nucleotides align to TRBD2. With V trimmed by 11 bases and J by 3 bases, 5 bases remained unmatched. The CDR3 is 12 residues long. Germline CDR1 reads ENHRY; CDR2 reads SYGVKD. CDR3 in amino acids: CAAAGGGYEQYF. The CDR3 DNA is TGTGCCGCAGCGGGGGGAGGCTACGAGCAGTACTTC.

The rearrangement uses TRBV4-1 and TRBJ1-4; D is undetermined. The CDR3 covers 17 residues. The germline CDR1 and CDR2 sequences are MGHRA and YSYEKL. V lost 1 base and J 2 bases, leaving 14 bases between the germline ends. DNA of the CDR3: TGCGCCAGCAGCCAAGTAGGGATCGGAACGACTAATGAAAAACTGTTTTTT. It is translated as CASSQVGIGTTNEKLFF.

This clonotype has only a few counts. This chain joins TRBV12-3 or TRBV12-4 and TRBJ1-1, with D maybe TRBD1 (5 bases). Trimming shortened V by 5 bases and J by 2 bases, and 12 bases separated the two germline ends. This CDR3 has 14 amino acids. As DNA, the CDR3 is TGTGCCAGCAGTCGGGGGTTTCTAAACACTGAAGCTTTCTTT. It yields the protein CASSRGFLNTEAFF.

In regard to this clonotype: Its ends do not fully match the called genes, so a read error is possible. The chain combines TRBV13 with TRBJ1-5; possible D gene TRBD1, 6 bases. Germline V gene data show CDR1 as PRHDT and CDR2 as FYEKMQ (reference sequence). The CDR3 totals 14 residues. CDR3 region: CASSLGNRDQPQHF. The CDR3 DNA reads TGCGCCAGCAGCTTAGGCAACAGGGACCAGCCCCAGCATTTT.

This clonotype was recorded a few times. This chain connects TRBV7-2 to TRBJ1-2; D remains ambiguous. V lost 4 bases to trimming and J lost 4 bases, with 16 bases between them. CDR3 length equals 15 residues. From germline, CDR1 is SGHTA and CDR2 FQGNSA. For the CDR3, the DNA is TGTGCCAGCAGCTACGGGAGCCCAGTTTCCTATGGCTACACCTTC. This codes for CASSYGSPVSYGYTF.

The V call is TRBV10-3, the J call TRBJ2-7; D remains unclear. The V end was cut by 8 bases, the J end by 3 bases, with 14 bases between. The CDR3 is 13 residues long. Germline V gene data show CDR1 as ENHRY and CDR2 as SYGVKD. The CDR3 loop is CAIRRPEDYEQYF. The CDR3 coding sequence is TGTGCCATCCGACGGCCAGAAGACTACGAGCAGTACTTC.

This clonotype was seen ten or more times. One end of the junction is discordant with germline, which a read error may explain. The rearrangement links TRBV12-3 or TRBV12-4 to TRBJ2-3, with 9 bases lining up with TRBD2. This CDR3 is 15 amino acids long. The CDR3 nucleotides read TGTGCCAGCAGCTTAGGGGCGGGAGGGGCGGATACGCAGTATTTT. Protein sequence: CASSLGAGGADTQYF.

J is TRBJ2-3 and V is TRBV29-1; TRBD1 matches 8 bases. From germline, CDR1 is SQVTM and CDR2 ANQGSEA. V was pared by 4 bases and J by 4 bases, with 4 bases of the junction left unmatched. The CDR3 length is 13 residues. CDR3 protein: CSVAGGQADTQYF. CDR3 nucleotides: TGCAGCGTTGCAGGGGGACAGGCAGATACGCAGTATTTT.

As DNA, the CDR3 is TGTGCCACTCTTCCTTCCGGGACAAATACCGGGGAGCTGTTTTTT. Translated: CATLPSGTNTGELFF. This chain connects TRBV2 to TRBJ2-2; possible D gene TRBD1, 6 bases. CDR1 and CDR2 (germline): SNHLY, FYNNEI. The V end lost 10 bases, the J end lost 5 bases, and 20 bases lay between the germline ends. CDR3 length equals 15 residues. The variable domain in full, completed from reference TRBV2 and TRBJ2-2, reads EPEVTQTPSHQVTQMGQEVILRCVPISNHLYFYWYRQILGQKVEFLVSFYNNEISEKSEIFDDQFSVERPDGSNFTLKIRSTKLEDSAMYFCATLPSGTNTGELFFGEGSRLTVL.